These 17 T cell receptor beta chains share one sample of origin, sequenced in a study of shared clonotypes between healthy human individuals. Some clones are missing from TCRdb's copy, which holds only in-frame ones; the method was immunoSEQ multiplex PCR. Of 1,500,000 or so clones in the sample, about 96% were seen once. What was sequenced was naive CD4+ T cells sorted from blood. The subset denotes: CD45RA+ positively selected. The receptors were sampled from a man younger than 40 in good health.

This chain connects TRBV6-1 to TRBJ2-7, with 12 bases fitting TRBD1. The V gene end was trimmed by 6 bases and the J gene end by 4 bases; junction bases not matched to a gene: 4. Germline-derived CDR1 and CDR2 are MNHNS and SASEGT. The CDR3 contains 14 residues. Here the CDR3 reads CASRPGQGAYEQYF. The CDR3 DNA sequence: TGTGCCAGCAGGCCGGGACAGGGGGCATACGAGCAGTACTTC.

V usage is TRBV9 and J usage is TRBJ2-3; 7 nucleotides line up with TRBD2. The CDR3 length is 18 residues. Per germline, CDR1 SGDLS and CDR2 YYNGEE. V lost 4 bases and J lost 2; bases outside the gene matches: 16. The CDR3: CASSPHPQLARITDTQYF. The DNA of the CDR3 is TGTGCCAGCAGCCCTCACCCCCAACTAGCGCGAATCACAGATACGCAGTATTTT.

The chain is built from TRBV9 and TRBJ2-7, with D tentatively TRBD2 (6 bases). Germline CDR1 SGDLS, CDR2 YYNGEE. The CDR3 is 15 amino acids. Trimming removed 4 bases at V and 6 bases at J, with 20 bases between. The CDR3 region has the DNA TGTGCCAGCAGCCCTACGACTAGAAATTTGCGCGAGCAGTACTTC. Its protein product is CASSPTTRNLREQYF.

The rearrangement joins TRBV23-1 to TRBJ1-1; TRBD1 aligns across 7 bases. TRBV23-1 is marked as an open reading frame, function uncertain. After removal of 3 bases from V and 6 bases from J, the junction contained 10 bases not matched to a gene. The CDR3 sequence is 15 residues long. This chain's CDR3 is CASSQEVRGYPEAFF. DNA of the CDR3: TGCGCCAGCAGTCAGGAGGTCAGGGGGTACCCTGAAGCTTTCTTT.

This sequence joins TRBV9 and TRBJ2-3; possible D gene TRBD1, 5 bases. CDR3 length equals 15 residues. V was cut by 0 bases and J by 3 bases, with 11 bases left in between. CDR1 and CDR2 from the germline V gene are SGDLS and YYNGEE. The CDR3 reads CASSVVGVGTDTQYF. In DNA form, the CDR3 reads TGTGCCAGCAGCGTAGTAGGGGTCGGAACAGATACGCAGTATTTT.

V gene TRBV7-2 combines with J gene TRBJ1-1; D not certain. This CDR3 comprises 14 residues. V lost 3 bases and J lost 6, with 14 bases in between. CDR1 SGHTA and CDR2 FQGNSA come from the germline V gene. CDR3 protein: CASSLQIGVSEAFF. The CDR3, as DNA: TGTGCCAGCAGCTTGCAAATAGGAGTCTCTGAAGCTTTCTTT.

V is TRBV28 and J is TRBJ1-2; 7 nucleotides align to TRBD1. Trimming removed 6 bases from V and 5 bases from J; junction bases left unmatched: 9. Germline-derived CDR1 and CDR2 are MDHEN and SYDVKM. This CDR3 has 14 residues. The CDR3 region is CASRSLDRNYGYTF. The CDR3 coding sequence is TGTGCCAGCAGATCCCTGGACAGGAATTATGGCTACACCTTC.

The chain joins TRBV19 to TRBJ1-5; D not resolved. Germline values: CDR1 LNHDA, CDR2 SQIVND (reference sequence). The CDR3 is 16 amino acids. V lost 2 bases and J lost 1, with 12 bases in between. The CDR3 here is CASSIRSLGSNQPQHF. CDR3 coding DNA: TGTGCCAGTAGTATAAGGTCGTTGGGGAGCAATCAGCCCCAGCATTTT. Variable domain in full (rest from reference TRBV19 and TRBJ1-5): DGGITQSPKYLFRKEGQNVTLSCEQNLNHDAMYWYRQDPGQGLRLIYYSQIVNDFQKGDIAEGYSVSREKKESFPLTVTSAQKNPTAFYLCASSIRSLGSNQPQHFGDGTRLSIL.

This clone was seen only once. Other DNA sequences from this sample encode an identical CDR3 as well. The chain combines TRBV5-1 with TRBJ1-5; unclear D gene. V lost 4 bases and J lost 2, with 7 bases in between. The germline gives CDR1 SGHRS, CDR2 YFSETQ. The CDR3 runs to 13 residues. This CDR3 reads CASSPQGNQPQHF. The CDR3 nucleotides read TGCGCCAGCAGCCCCCAGGGCAATCAGCCCCAGCATTTT.

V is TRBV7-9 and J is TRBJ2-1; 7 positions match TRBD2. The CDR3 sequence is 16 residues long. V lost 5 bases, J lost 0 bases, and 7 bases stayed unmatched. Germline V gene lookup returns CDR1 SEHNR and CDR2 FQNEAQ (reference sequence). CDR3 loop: CASSPSKRDSYNEQFF. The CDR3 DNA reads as TGTGCCAGCAGCCCCTCCAAGCGGGACTCCTACAATGAGCAGTTCTTC. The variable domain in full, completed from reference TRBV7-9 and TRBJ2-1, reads DTGVSQNPRHKITKRGQNVTFRCDPISEHNRLYWYRQTLGQGPEFLTYFQNEAQLEKSRLLSDRFSAERPKGSFSTLEIQRTEQGDSAMYLCASSPSKRDSYNEQFFGPGTRLTVL.

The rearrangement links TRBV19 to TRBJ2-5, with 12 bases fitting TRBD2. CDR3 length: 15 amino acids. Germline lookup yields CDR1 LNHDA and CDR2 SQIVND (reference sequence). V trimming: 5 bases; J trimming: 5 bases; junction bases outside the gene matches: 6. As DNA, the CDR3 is TGTGCCAGTAGTCCGACTAGCGGGAGAAGGGAGACCCAGTACTTC. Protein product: CASSPTSGRRETQYF.

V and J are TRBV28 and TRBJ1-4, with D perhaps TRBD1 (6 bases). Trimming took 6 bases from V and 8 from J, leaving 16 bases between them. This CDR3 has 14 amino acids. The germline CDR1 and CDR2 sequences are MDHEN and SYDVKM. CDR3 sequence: CASSLGAHEEKLFF. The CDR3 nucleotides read TGTGCCAGCAGCCTGGGGGCCCATGAGGAAAAACTGTTTTTT.

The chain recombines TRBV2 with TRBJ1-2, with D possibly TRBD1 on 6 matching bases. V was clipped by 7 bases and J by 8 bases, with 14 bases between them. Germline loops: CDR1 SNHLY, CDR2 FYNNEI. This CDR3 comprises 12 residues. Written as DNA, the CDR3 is TGTGCCAGCAACAGGGTGACGGGAGGCTACACCTTC. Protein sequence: CASNRVTGGYTF. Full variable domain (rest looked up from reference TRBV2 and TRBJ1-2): EPEVTQTPSHQVTQMGQEVILRCVPISNHLYFYWYRQILGQKVEFLVSFYNNEISEKSEIFDDQFSVERPDGSNFTLKIRSTKLEDSAMYFCASNRVTGGYTFGSGTRLTVV.

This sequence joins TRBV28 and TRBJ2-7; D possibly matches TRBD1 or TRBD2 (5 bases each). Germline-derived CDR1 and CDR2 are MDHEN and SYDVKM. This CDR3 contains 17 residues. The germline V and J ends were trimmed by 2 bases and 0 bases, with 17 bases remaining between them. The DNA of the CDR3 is TGTGCCAGCAGTTTACAGGGCGGGTGGACCCCCTCCTACGAGCAGTACTTC. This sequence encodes CASSLQGGWTPSYEQYF. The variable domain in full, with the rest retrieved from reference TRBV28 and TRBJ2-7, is DVKVTQSSRYLVKRTGEKVFLECVQDMDHENMFWYRQDPGLGLRLIYFSYDVKMKEKGDIPEGYSVSREKKERFSLILESASTNQTSMYLCASSLQGGWTPSYEQYFGPGTRLTVT.

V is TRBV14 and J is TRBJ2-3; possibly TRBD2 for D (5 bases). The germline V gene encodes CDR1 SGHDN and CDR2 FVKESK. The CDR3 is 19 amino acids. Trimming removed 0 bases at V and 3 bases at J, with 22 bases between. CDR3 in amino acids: CASSQERLRDSQITDTQYF. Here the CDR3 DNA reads TGTGCCAGCAGCCAAGAGAGGCTTCGGGATTCTCAAATAACAGATACGCAGTATTTT.

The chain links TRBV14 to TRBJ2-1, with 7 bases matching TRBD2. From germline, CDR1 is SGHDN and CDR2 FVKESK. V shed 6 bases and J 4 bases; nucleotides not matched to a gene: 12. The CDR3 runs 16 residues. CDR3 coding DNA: TGTGCCAGCAGTTTCGGACCGGGACTACCTTACAATGAGCAGTTCTTC. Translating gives CASSFGPGLPYNEQFF.

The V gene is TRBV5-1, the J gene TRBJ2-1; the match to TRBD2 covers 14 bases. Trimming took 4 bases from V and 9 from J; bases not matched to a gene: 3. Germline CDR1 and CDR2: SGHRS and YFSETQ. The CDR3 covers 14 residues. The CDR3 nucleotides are TGCGCCAGCAGCCCGACTAGCGGGAGGGGTGAGCAGTTCTTC. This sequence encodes CASSPTSGRGEQFF.